Below, 8 T cell receptor beta chains from the same sample are listed, as sequenced in a study of blood T cell repertoires in COVID-19. Measured with immunoSEQ multiplex PCR; TCRdb has only the in-frame clones, and not every one. The sample yields under 300,000 clones, approximately 80% seen once. Source material: peripheral blood. The receptors were gathered from a woman aged 60-75 years with active or convalescent COVID-19.

This clone was detected only once. The rearrangement links TRBV11-2 to TRBJ2-1; 10 bases agree with TRBD2. CDR1 is SGHAT, CDR2 FQNNGV, per germline. This CDR3 is 16 amino acids long. V was pared by 3 bases and J by 6 bases, with 8 bases of the junction left unmatched. Here the CDR3 reads CASSLEPGTSANEQFF. The CDR3, as DNA: TGTGCCAGCAGCTTGGAGCCCGGGACTAGCGCCAATGAGCAGTTCTTC.

The chain has TRBV11-2 and TRBJ2-3; 13 bases match TRBD2. This CDR3 contains 15 residues. The V gene's germline CDR1 is SGHAT and CDR2 FQNNGV. The J segment lost 8 bases and the V segment lost 5 bases, leaving 7 bases of the junction unmatched. CDR3 loop: CASSQLAGGRGTQYF. As DNA, the CDR3 is TGTGCCAGCAGCCAACTAGCGGGAGGGAGGGGTACGCAGTATTTT.

This chain connects TRBV19 to TRBJ2-2; TRBD1 aligns across 7 bases. The CDR3 contains 15 residues. V shed 6 bases, J shed 6 bases, and the junction held 10 bases outside the gene matches. Germline loops: CDR1 LNHDA, CDR2 SQIVND (reference sequence). The CDR3 spells CASRGEGGIAGELFF. CDR3 coding DNA: TGTGCCAGTAGAGGAGAAGGGGGCATAGCCGGGGAGCTGTTTTTT.

V usage is TRBV3-1 (or the pseudogene TRBV3-2) and J usage is TRBJ2-7; D perhaps matches TRBD1 (6 bases). Germline lookup yields CDR1 LGHDT and CDR2 YNNKEL (reference sequence). The V and J ends lost 1 base and 1 base respectively, with 8 bases between them. This CDR3 contains 14 residues. The CDR3 DNA sequence: TGTGCCAGCAGCCAAGTCACAGGGTCCTACGAGCAGTACTTC. It encodes CASSQVTGSYEQYF.

V usage is TRBV28 and J usage is TRBJ1-2, with D perhaps matching TRBD1 (5 bases). The CDR3 totals 13 residues. Germline CDR1 MDHEN, CDR2 SYDVKM. V lost 7 bases and J lost 3, with 12 bases in between. Written as DNA, the CDR3 is TGTGCCAGCATCACGGGGGGTGACTATGGCTACACCTTC. Protein product: CASITGGDYGYTF.

V and J are TRBV19 and TRBJ2-4; 11 positions agree with TRBD2. CDR3 length equals 18 residues. Germline V CDR1 and CDR2: LNHDA, SQIVND (reference sequence). The J segment lost 5 bases and the V segment lost 8 bases, leaving 17 bases of the junction unmatched. The CDR3 is CASSETGRSGREENIQYF. In nucleotides, the CDR3 is TGTGCCAGTTCGGAGACAGGCCGTAGCGGGAGGGAGGAAAACATTCAGTACTTC.

The rearrangement links TRBV5-5 to TRBJ2-1; a weak D match, TRBD1 (7 bases). The CDR3 covers 15 residues. Germline-derived CDR1 and CDR2 are SGHKS and YYEKEE (reference sequence). V lost 4 bases, J lost 10 bases, and 21 bases lay in between. The CDR3 protein is CASSPGTAGLGEQFF. DNA for the CDR3: TGTGCCAGCAGCCCGGGGACAGCGGGTTTGGGGGAGCAGTTCTTC.

This clone was seen a handful of times. The V and J genes are TRBV27 and TRBJ2-3, with D tentatively TRBD2 (5 bases). Trimming cost V 7 bases and J 4 bases, with 15 bases left between them. Germline V gives CDR1 MNHEY, CDR2 SMNVEV (reference sequence). The CDR3 contains 14 residues. CDR3 in DNA: TGTGCCAGCAATCCGGGGTTCTTTGCAGATACGCAGTATTTT. Its protein product is CASNPGFFADTQYF.